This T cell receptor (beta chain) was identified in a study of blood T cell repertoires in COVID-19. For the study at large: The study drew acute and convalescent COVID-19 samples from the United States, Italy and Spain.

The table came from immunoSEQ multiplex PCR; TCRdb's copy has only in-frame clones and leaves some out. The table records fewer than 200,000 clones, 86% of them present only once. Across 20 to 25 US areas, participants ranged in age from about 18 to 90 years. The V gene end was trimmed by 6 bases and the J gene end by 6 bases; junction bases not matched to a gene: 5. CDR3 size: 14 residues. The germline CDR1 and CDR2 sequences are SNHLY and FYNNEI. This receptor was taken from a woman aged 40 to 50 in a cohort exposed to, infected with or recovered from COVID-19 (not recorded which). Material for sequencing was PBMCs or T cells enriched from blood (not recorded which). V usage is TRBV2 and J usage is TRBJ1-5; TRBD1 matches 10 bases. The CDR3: CASRTGGESQPQHF. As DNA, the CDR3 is TGTGCCAGCAGGACAGGGGGCGAGAGTCAGCCCCAGCATTTT.